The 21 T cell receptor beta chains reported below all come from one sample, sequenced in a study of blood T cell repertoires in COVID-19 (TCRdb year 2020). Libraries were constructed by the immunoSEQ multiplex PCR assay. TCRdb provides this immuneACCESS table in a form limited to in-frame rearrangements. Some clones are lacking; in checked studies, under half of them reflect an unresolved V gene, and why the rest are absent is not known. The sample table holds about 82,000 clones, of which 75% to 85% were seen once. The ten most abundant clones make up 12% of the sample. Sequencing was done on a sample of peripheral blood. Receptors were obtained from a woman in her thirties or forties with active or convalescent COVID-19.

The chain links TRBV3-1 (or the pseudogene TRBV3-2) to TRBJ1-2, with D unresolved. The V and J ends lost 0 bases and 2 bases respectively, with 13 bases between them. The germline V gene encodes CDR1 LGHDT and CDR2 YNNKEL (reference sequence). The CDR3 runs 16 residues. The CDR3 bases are TGTGCCAGCAGCCAAGACCTAGCTGCAGTAAACTATGGCTACACCTTC. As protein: CASSQDLAAVNYGYTF.

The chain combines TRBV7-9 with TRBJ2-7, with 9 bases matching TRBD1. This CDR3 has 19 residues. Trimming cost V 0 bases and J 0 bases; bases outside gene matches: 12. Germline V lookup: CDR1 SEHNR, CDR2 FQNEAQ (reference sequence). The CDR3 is CASSLATGTGRSHSYEQYF. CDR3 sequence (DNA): TGTGCCAGCAGCTTAGCCACCGGGACAGGGAGATCTCACTCCTACGAGCAGTACTTC.

CDR3 residues: CASSPGLVGSTDTQYF. As DNA, the CDR3 is TGCGCCAGCAGCCCGGGACTAGTTGGGAGCACAGATACGCAGTATTTT. The chain is built from TRBV5-1 and TRBJ2-3; 8 bases line up with TRBD2. CDR1 and CDR2 (germline): SGHRS, YFSETQ. The V segment lost 4 bases and the J segment 0 bases; nucleotides outside the gene matches: 7. The CDR3 contains 16 residues.

CDR3 region: CASSPYGPSYGYTF. CDR3 bases: TGTGCCAGCAGCCCATATGGGCCGAGTTATGGCTACACCTTC. The rearrangement links TRBV7-9 to TRBJ1-2; D remains ambiguous. V was cut by 5 bases and J by 5 bases, with 15 bases left in between. The germline gives CDR1 SEHNR, CDR2 FQNEAQ (reference sequence). The CDR3 runs 14 residues.

CDR3: CASSEWEGDNTEAFF. CDR3 DNA sequence: TGTGCCAGCAGTGAATGGGAAGGGGATAACACTGAAGCTTTCTTT. This sequence joins TRBV2 and TRBJ1-1; TRBD1 might be the D (5 bases). V was shortened by 2 bases and J by 2 bases, with 12 bases between the two germline ends. Germline values: CDR1 SNHLY, CDR2 FYNNEI. The CDR3 is 15 residues long.

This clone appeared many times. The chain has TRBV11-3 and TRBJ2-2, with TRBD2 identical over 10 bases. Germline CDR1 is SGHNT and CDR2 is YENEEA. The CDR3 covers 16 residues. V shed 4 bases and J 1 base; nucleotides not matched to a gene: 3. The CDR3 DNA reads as TGTGCCAGCAGCTCCGCTAGCGGGAGGAACACCGGGGAGCTGTTTTTT. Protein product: CASSSASGRNTGELFF.

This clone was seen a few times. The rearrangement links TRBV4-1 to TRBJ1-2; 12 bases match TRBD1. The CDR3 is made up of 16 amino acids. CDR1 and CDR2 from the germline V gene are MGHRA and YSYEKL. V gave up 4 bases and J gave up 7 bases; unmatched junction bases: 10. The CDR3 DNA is TGCGCCAGCAGCCCCCAATGGGGACAGGGGGCGGGTGGCTACACCTTC. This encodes CASSPQWGQGAGGYTF.

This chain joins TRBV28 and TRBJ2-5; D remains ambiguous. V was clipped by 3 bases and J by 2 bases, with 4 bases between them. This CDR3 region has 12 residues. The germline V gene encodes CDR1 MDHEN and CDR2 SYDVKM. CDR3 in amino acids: CASSFGQETQYF. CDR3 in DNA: TGTGCCAGCAGTTTCGGTCAAGAGACCCAGTACTTC.

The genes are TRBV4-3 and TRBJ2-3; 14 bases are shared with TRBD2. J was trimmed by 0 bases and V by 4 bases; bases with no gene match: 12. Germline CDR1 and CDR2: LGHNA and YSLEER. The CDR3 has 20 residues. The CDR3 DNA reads TGCGCCAGCAGCCGCAAAGGACTAGCGGGGGGCTCGGCTAGCACAGATACGCAGTATTTT. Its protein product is CASSRKGLAGGSASTDTQYF.

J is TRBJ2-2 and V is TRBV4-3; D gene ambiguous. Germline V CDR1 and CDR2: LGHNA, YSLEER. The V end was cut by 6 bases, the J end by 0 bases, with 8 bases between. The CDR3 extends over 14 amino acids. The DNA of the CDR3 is TGCGCCAGCAGTTTGGAGCCGAACACCGGGGAGCTGTTTTTT. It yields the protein CASSLEPNTGELFF.

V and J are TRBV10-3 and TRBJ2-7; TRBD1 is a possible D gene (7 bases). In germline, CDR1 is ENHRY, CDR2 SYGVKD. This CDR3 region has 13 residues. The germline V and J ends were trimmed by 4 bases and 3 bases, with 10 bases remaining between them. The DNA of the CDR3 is TGTGCCATCAGTGGGCAGGGGGGCTACGAGCAGTACTTC. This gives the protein CAISGQGGYEQYF.

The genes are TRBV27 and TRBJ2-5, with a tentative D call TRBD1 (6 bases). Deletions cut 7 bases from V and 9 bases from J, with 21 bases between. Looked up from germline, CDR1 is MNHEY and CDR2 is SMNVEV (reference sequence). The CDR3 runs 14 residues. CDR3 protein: CASNSGTSAGAQYF. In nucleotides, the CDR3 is TGTGCCAGCAATTCGGGGACAAGCGCGGGCGCCCAGTACTTC.

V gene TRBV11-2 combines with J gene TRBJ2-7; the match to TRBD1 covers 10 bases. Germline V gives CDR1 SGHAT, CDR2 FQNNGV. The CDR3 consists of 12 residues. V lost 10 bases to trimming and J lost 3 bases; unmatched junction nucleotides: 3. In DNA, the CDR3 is TGTGCCACGGGGACAGGGGACTACGAGCAGTACTTC. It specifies CATGTGDYEQYF.

DNA of the CDR3: TGTGCCAGCTCACCACCTCAGGGGAGCTCTGGAAACACCATATATTTT. Translating gives CASSPPQGSSGNTIYF. This rearrangement joins TRBV18 to TRBJ1-3; a weak D match, TRBD1 (6 bases). Between the trimmed V and J ends, which lost 0 bases and 0 bases, there was a span of 9 bases. Germline V gene data show CDR1 as KGHSH and CDR2 as LQKENI. The CDR3 consists of 16 residues.

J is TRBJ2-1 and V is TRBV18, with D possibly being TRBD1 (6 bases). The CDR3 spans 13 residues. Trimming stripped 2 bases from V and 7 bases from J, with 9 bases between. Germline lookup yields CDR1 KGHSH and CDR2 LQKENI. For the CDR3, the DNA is TGTGCCAGCTCACCAGCCACAGGGAATGAGCAGTTCTTC. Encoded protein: CASSPATGNEQFF.

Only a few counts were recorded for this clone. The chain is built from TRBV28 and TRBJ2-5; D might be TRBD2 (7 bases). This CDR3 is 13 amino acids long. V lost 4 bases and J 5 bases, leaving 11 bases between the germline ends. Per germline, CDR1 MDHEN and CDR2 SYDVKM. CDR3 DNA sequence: TGTGCCAGCAGTTGGGGGGGGCACGAGACCCAGTACTTC. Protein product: CASSWGGHETQYF.

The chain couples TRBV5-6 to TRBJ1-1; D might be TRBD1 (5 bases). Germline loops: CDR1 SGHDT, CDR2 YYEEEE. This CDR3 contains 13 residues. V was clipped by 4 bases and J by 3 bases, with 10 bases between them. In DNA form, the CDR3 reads TGTGCCAGCAGCCCGGACACGGACACTGAAGCTTTCTTT. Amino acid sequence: CASSPDTDTEAFF.

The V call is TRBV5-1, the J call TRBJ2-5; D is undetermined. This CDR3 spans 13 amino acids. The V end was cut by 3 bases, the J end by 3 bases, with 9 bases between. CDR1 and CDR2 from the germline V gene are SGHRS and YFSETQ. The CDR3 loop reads CASSSAAKETQYF. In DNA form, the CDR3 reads TGCGCCAGCAGCTCTGCGGCCAAAGAGACCCAGTACTTC.

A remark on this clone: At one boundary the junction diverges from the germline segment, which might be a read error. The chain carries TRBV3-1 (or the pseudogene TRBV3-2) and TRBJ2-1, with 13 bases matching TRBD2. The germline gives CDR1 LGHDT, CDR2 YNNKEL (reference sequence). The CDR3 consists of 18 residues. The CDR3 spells CASSQGQLAGGPYNEQFF. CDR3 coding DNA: TGTGCCAGCAGCCAAGGCCAACTAGCGGGAGGGCCCTATAATGAGCAGTTCTTC.

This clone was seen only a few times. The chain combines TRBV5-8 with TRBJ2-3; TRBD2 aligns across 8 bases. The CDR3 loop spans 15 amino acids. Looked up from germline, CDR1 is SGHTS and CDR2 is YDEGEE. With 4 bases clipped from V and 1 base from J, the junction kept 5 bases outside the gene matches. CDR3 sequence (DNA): TGTGCCAGCAGCCCGGGACTAGGCGGCACAGATACGCAGTATTTT. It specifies CASSPGLGGTDTQYF. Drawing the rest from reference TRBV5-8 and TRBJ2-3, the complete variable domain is EAGVTQSPTHLIKTRGQQATLRCSPISGHTSVYWYQQALGLGLQFLLWYDEGEERNRGNFPPRFSGRQFPNYSSELNVNALELEDSALYLCASSPGLGGTDTQYFGPGTRLTVL.

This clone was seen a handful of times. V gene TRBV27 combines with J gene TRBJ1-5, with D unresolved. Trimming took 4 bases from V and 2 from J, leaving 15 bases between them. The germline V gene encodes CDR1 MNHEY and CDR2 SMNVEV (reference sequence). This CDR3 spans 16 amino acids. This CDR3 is CASSSVGKGGNQPQHF. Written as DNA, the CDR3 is TGTGCCAGCAGTTCTGTGGGGAAGGGAGGCAATCAGCCCCAGCATTTT.